This T cell receptor beta chain derives from a study of post-analysis software for immune sequencing data. Study-wide results and caveats: Samples made in the same batch grouped tightly together by F measure. A handful of TRBV segments occurring more often in patients than controls included TRBV5-6, TRBV5-1 and TRBV20-1.

Prepared libraries of TCR beta cDNA carried unique molecular identifiers. TCRdb re-called the PCR reads through MiXCR, storing one row per CDR3 protein. The sample gives about 430,000 distinct CDR3 sequences, roughly 40% of which show up once; around 8% is in the top ten. With 1 base clipped from V and 6 bases from J, the junction kept 5 bases outside the gene matches. There are 15 residues in the CDR3. CDR1 LGHNA and CDR2 YNFKEQ come from the germline V gene. As concerns this clonotype: What it binds is unknown.

What was sequenced was blood. J is TRBJ1-5 and V is TRBV4-2; 8 nucleotides line up with TRBD1. This clonotype was obtained from a girl aged 2 to 10 with multiple sclerosis. This CDR3 is CASSQVTGGSQPQHF. The CDR3 nucleotides are TGTGCCAGCAGCCAAGTAACAGGGGGAAGTCAGCCCCAGCATTTT.